The clone carrying this TCR beta chain was detected a few times. The antigen is undetermined. This sample stems from a study of beta chain features in type 1 diabetes. Overall study results and limits: The study found moderately but significantly shorter TCRB CDR3s in all four CD4+ subsets of Type 1 diabetes patients.

With V trimmed by 4 bases and J by 11 bases, 16 bases remained unmatched. The CDR3 is 15 amino acids. In germline, CDR1 is SGHRS, CDR2 YFSETQ. The investigators reverse transcribed all of the isolated RNA, so they sequenced expressed TCRB transcripts. The protocol was immunoSEQ multiplex PCR, while the TCRdb copy is restricted to in-frame clones and leaves out a portion. The sample has 200,000 to 250,000 clones, around 13% seen once. The chain combines TRBV5-1 with TRBJ1-1, with TRBD1 identical over 8 bases. The specimen was naive CD4+ T cells from blood. The clonotype comes from a man younger than 40 with type 1 diabetes. The CDR3 protein is CASSLEGFRQGRAFF. The CDR3 bases are TGCGCCAGCAGCCTGGAAGGGTTTCGACAGGGGAGGGCTTTCTTT.